This T cell receptor (beta chain) originates from a study of CD8+CD57+ T cells in acquired aplastic anemia. CDR1 LNHDA and CDR2 SQIVND come from the germline V gene (reference sequence). The CDR3 contains 15 residues. The J segment lost 1 base and the V segment lost 6 bases, leaving 5 bases of the junction unmatched. According to the study, genomic DNA was the template for TCR beta VDJ and CDR3 profiling. Using its own MiXCR run on the reads, TCRdb lists one record per CDR3 protein. Of about 180,000 distinct CDR3 sequences in the sample, less than 50% are singletons; the top ten hold roughly 13%. Patients picked for sequencing had shown CD8+CD57+ cell expansion detected by flow cytometry.

The sequence derives from a human donor with aplastic anemia. Sequencing was carried out using sorted CD4+, CD8+, or CD8+CD57+ T cells (not recorded which) from PBMCs. The rearrangement joins TRBV19 to TRBJ2-1; 8 bases are a match to TRBD2. CDR3 nucleotides: TGTGCCAGTAGATTTAGCGGGACGTCCTACAATGAGCAGTTCTTC. This gives the protein CASRFSGTSYNEQFF.